This T cell receptor (beta chain) was identified during a study of cytomegalovirus exposure and HLA in healthy donors. Germline V CDR1 and CDR2: LNHDA, SQIVND (reference sequence). CDR3 length equals 15 residues. The V end was cut by 6 bases, the J end by 5 bases, with 19 bases between. The PCR used 60 Vbeta and 13 Jbeta primers. Sequencing was performed with immunoSEQ multiplex PCR; in TCRdb, only in-frame clones are kept and a portion is missing. The sample table includes about 53,000 clones. On this clone: Its target is not known.

Study outcomes and limitations: Indistinguishability led to the exclusion of some V segments, TRBV6-2 and TRBV6-3 included. TCR beta chain V- and J-gene trimming was linked, in a later analysis, to a missense variant in DCLRE1C.

Sequencing was performed on PBMCs. The TCR was taken from a man younger than 30 in good health and CMV-seropositive. The V and J genes are TRBV19 and TRBJ1-1; the D gene is possibly TRBD1 (6 bases). The CDR3 here is CASSLLGGAGTEAFF. DNA of the CDR3: TGTGCCAGTAGCCTTTTGGGGGGGGCCGGAACTGAAGCTTTCTTT.